Each of the 8 T cell receptor beta chains below was sequenced from the same sample in a study of T cell changes during pregnancy in multiple sclerosis (dated by TCRdb to between 2018 and 2020). Library preparation was by the immunoSEQ multiplex PCR assay. The table was pulled from immuneACCESS by TCRdb, which kept in-frame rearrangements only. Such tables lose some clones; where checked, under half of the loss comes from unresolved V genes, and the rest has no known cause. The sample includes 30,000 to 40,000 clones, with 91% observed a single time. Of the sample, approximately 0.67% falls within the top ten clones. The source was CD4+ T cells from peripheral blood mononuclear cells, collected in the second trimester of pregnancy. The receptors derive from a female donor in good health, enrolled as a control in a pregnancy study.

The chain joins TRBV18 to TRBJ1-3; 7 bases are a match to TRBD1. Germline loops: CDR1 KGHSH, CDR2 LQKENI. The trim removed 5 bases at V and 0 bases at J, leaving 4 bases unmatched. This CDR3 comprises 15 residues. The CDR3 region has the DNA TGTGCCAGCTCAACGACAGGGAACTCTGGAAACACCATATATTTT. It specifies CASSTTGNSGNTIYF.

The rearrangement joins TRBV18 to TRBJ2-7; 12 positions agree with TRBD2. The J segment lost 3 bases and the V segment lost 3 bases, leaving 3 bases of the junction unmatched. The CDR3 covers 15 residues. Germline CDR1 is KGHSH and CDR2 is LQKENI. The DNA of the CDR3 is TGTGCCAGCTCACCCGGGACTAGCGGGTACTACGAGCAGTACTTC. This translates into CASSPGTSGYYEQYF. The full variable domain, in which reference TRBV18 and TRBJ2-7 provide the parts outside the CDR3, is NAGVMQNPRHLVRRRGQEARLRCSPMKGHSHVYWYRQLPEEGLKFMVYLQKENIIDESGMPKERFSAEFPKEGPSILRIQQVVRGDSAAYFCASSPGTSGYYEQYFGPGTRLTVT.

This clone has just one count. The chain combines TRBV7-2 with TRBJ2-2; 8 bases fit TRBD1. The trim removed 2 bases at V and 6 bases at J, leaving 5 bases unmatched. The CDR3 totals 15 residues. Per germline, CDR1 SGHTA and CDR2 FQGNSA. The CDR3 DNA sequence: TGTGCCAGCAGCTTAATGGCGACAGGGGCCGGGGAGCTGTTTTTT. Translated, it gives CASSLMATGAGELFF.

The chain joins TRBV7-9 to TRBJ1-1; D gene ambiguous. Trimming shortened V by 6 bases and J by 0 bases, and 11 bases separated the two germline ends. This CDR3 has 14 amino acids. Germline values: CDR1 SEHNR, CDR2 FQNEAQ (reference sequence). The CDR3 is CASSSKGVNTEAFF. For the CDR3, the DNA is TGTGCCAGCAGTTCAAAGGGAGTGAACACTGAAGCTTTCTTT.

The V gene is TRBV16, the J gene TRBJ1-5; D not resolved. Germline V lookup: CDR1 KGHSY, CDR2 FQNENV. V shed 0 bases and J shed 7 bases, with 7 bases lying between them. The CDR3 contains 13 residues. Written as DNA, the CDR3 is TGTGCCAGCAGCCAATCCGGGGTACAGCCCCAGCATTTT. It specifies CASSQSGVQPQHF.

V usage is TRBV11-3 and J usage is TRBJ2-1, with D possibly TRBD1 on 6 matching bases. Between the trimmed V and J ends, which lost 0 bases and 4 bases, there was a span of 19 bases. Germline CDR1 and CDR2: SGHNT and YENEEA. The CDR3 loop spans 18 amino acids. In nucleotides, the CDR3 is TGTGCCAGCAGCTTAGACCGGGGACCGGGACAAACTTACAATGAGCAGTTCTTC. Protein product: CASSLDRGPGQTYNEQFF.

This clone has just a few counts. The V gene is TRBV4-3, the J gene TRBJ1-6, with 7 bases matching TRBD1. CDR1 and CDR2 (germline): LGHNA, YSLEER. J gave up 6 bases and V 1 base, and 6 bases lay outside the gene matches. This CDR3 comprises 16 residues. This CDR3 reads CASSQGAGTANSPLHF. In DNA form, the CDR3 reads TGCGCCAGCAGCCAAGGGGCCGGGACAGCTAATTCACCCCTCCACTTT.

The chain couples TRBV7-2 to TRBJ2-1; tentatively, D is TRBD1 (6 bases). CDR3 length: 14 amino acids. Germline values: CDR1 SGHTA, CDR2 FQGNSA. Trimming removed 7 bases at V and 6 bases at J, with 16 bases between. For the CDR3, the DNA is TGTGCCAGCACCAAGTACAGGGAAGGCAATGAGCAGTTCTTC. Translated: CASTKYREGNEQFF.